This T cell receptor (beta chain) emerged from a study of blood T cell repertoires in COVID-19. Overall study context: Samples representing acute and convalescent COVID-19 were sourced from the United States, Italy and Spain.

Trimming cost V 4 bases and J 7 bases, with 20 bases left between them. The CDR3 spans 16 residues. From germline, CDR1 is LNHDA and CDR2 SQIVND (reference sequence). Per the study methods: Researchers report that nucleated cell counts were estimated from reference gene primer amplification. This table comes from immunoSEQ multiplex PCR, and its TCRdb copy is limited to in-frame clones, with some not included. V and J calls and clone size follow that table, whereas D and trimming were derived from the DNA. The data show around 500,000 clones, roughly 88% seen once. This chain uses TRBV19 with TRBJ1-5; the D gene is possibly TRBD1 (6 bases). The source is a human donor in a cohort sampled during active COVID-19. Material: peripheral blood. The CDR3: CASSTRGPGPGQPQHF. As DNA, the CDR3 is TGTGCCAGTAGTACCAGGGGCCCGGGACCGGGCCAGCCCCAGCATTTT.